This T cell receptor beta chain was found in a study of cytomegalovirus exposure and HLA in healthy donors (dated by TCRdb to 2016 to 2017). Broadly, across the study: An earlier analysis of approximately 600 of the donors reported 250 to 300 Gb of sequence data and more than 90 million unique TCR beta sequences from some 180 million T cells. An early release covering roughly 580 HLA-typed donors comprised about 290 gigabases of sequencing data and tens of millions of unique TCR sequences. The genetic ancestry cluster associated with self-reported Caucasian donors included 81% of the 398 genotyped donors. The study aimed to test whether cataloging public T cell receptors could reveal signatures of past pathogen exposure. The study profiled the T cell repertoires of under 700 subjects by immunosequencing and related them to cytomegalovirus serostatus. Besides the first cohort of some 670 subjects, a separate validation cohort made up of 120 different subjects was used. The study combined high-throughput TCR immunosequencing, statistical association of individual TCRs with disease status, and machine learning to predict cytomegalovirus infection status. In a later analysis, previously published TCR beta repertoires from 666 donors were re-analyzed and high-resolution HLA genotyping was added so that TCR occurrence patterns could be studied. Rather than using new phenotypic data, the later analysis identified candidate immune exposures from TCR beta sequences and from how often those sequences occurred across donors. To decide whether each TCR beta V gene segment behaved as functional or pseudogenic, an earlier analysis of some 580 of the donors relied on high-throughput TCR beta sequencing. Donor age, sex, ethnicity and CMV serostatus were compiled alongside the repertoire data. A later genetic analysis took genome-wide SNP genotypes for about three fifths of the 666 donors and used that subset as a discovery cohort. All discovery cohort repertoires had been generated using a single sequencing platform. Both class I and class II loci were covered by HLA typing, at four-digit resolution. Typing coverage varied by locus: 629-630 donors for A, B, C, DRB1 and DQB1; approximately 560 for DQA1; about 590 for DPA1; about 450 for DPB1. Because of strong linkage in the cohort, roughly five DR-DQ haplotypes were treated as single units for association and clustering. On average, approximately 250,000 unique TCR beta nucleotide sequences were sequenced per donor among 398 genotyped donors of the cohort, with 15% to 20% of those sequences being non-productive.

The library was obtained by the immunoSEQ multiplex PCR assay. For the multiplex PCR, a mixture combining 60 forward primers for TCR Vbeta segments and 13 reverse primers for TCR Jbeta segments was used. The CDR3 region of rearranged TCR beta genes was amplified from genomic DNA by a multiplex PCR assay. Amplified TCR beta libraries were sequenced as 87-base-pair reads on the Illumina HiSeq System. The study's own analysis went as follows. A later analysis tallied roughly 80 million unique TCR beta chains across the 660 or so repertoires, and some 10 million of those chains were shared by two or more donors. A nearest-neighbor algorithm error-corrected the raw reads and collapsed the reads into unique sequences, merging closely related sequences to remove PCR and sequencing errors. To assign V, D and J gene segments, CDR3 sequences were aligned to IMGT reference sequences. For a sequence to be retained, a match of at least six nucleotides was required to both a V gene segment and a J gene segment. A rearrangement was called productive if the CDR3 had no stop codons and remained in frame with V and J, and every other rearrangement was called non-productive. CDR3 was defined according to IMGT convention as the region running from the second conserved V-encoded cysteine to the conserved J-encoded phenylalanine. The earlier analysis of some 580 of the donors excluded any sequence lacking an unambiguous match to a single V gene segment. In an earlier analysis of a few hundred of the donors, V segments were called functional above 56.7% productive rearrangements and were called segregating when the between-donor standard deviation exceeded 5%. A statistical classification framework was built to diagnose cytomegalovirus status from the catalog of TCR beta chain sequences. In a later analysis, TCR nucleotide sequences were compared against IMGT/GENE-DB human TR gene sequences so that V and J genes could be assigned. In a later analysis, CDR3 sequences and most-parsimonious VDJ recombination scenarios were assigned using the TCRdist pipeline. A later analysis defined each TCR beta chain by its CDR3 amino acid sequence plus V-gene family, and excluded reads lacking a unique V-gene family. In a later analysis, 550 to 650 highly shared, low-generation-probability nucleotide sequences were removed to address suspected cross-contamination and a sequencing artifact. For each public chain, a later analysis derived a clonal expansion index from normalized ranks of inferred template counts within each repertoire. A later analysis computed generation probabilities with a VDJ recombination model fitted to out-of-frame rearrangements, and checked the results against IGoR. Hypergeometric tests were used in a later analysis to score TCR-TCR, TCR-HLA and TCR-CMV co-occurrence, with a repertoire-size bias correction applied to the TCR pairs. To estimate false discovery rates, a later analysis permuted the HLA or CMV assignments 20 times. A later analysis grouped co-occurring TCRs with DBSCAN, adding TCRdist sequence similarity when clustering within HLA-allele-positive subsets. Co-occurrence clustering excluded repertoires with fewer than 30,000 or more than 120,000 public chains, plus five with anomalous nucleotide sharing. TCRdb carries this immuneACCESS record with in-frame sequences only. Its versions omit some clonotypes, under half of them owing to an unresolved V gene in the studies checked, with the rest unexplained. V and J calls plus clone size are reproduced from that table; the DNA served to infer D and trimming. This sample holds about 120,000 clones; over 70% were observed only once. Clones ranked in the top ten supply 2.5% to 3.5% of the sample.

Results and caveats for the whole study, not just this receptor: A later analysis reported that several top co-occurrence clusters appeared linked to parvovirus B19, influenza, CMV and Epstein-Barr virus. An association between a missense DCLRE1C variant and V-gene and J-gene trimming of TCR beta chains was found in a later genetic analysis and replicated in an independent cohort. In a later analysis, most CMV-associated TCR beta chains were found to appear HLA-restricted, with HLA associations seemingly driven largely by CMV exposure. The cohort was sequenced for TCR beta chains only, and without alpha or paired-chain data the features that could be detected were limited. In an earlier analysis of 450 to 750 of the donors, most TCR beta V segments appeared in productive rearrangements about 87% or about 30% of the time, broadly matching IMGT annotations. Compared with the roughly 600-donor mean, donors in an Asian-associated ancestry cluster had fewer N-insertions in productive TCRs, according to a later genetic analysis. The presence/absence analyses assumed that sequencing depth was roughly uniform across donors, and that assumption may not be true. Because counts were too low, around 17 rarely observed V segments, including chromosome 9 orphons, were left out of the earlier analysis of approximately 580 of the donors. A later analysis found that TCR association rates varied across HLA loci, with DRB1 alleles showing the most associated TCRs and HLA-C alleles the fewest. Most TCR sequences were seen in very few donors, while some public TCRs were found in many individuals. In a later analysis, HLA-associated TCR beta chains were found to be more clonally expanded and to have lower generation probabilities than equally common non-associated chains. Immune exposure information for the cohort was limited to CMV serostatus. A total of 150 or so TCR beta chains were listed by the study as associated with cytomegalovirus. Cytomegalovirus status was reported to be diagnosed by the classifier with high specificity and sensitivity in both the original and validation cohorts. The authors suggested that the approach could potentially be generalized to other disease states and immunological phenotypes. In vitro tests confirmed that a few of the cytomegalovirus-associated TCR beta chains recognize cytomegalovirus antigens. Linkage disequilibrium might explain the correlated functional status among segregating V segments, but an unknown experimental factor could not be ruled out. Specific HLA alleles were associated with some 15,000 TCR beta sequences at a false discovery rate of 0.05 in a later analysis. Some IMGT-functional V segments, including TRBV6-2 and TRBV6-3, could not be distinguished by the 87-base-pair reads and were therefore excluded. When HLA alleles, especially DR and DQ, strongly co-occurred, attributing TCR associations to individual alleles was difficult. Because HLA typing was missing for some donors at each locus, association tests included only the typed subset. A cluster of highly shared sequence variants was judged likely to be a technical artifact of the sequencing pipeline. A further reported finding was that TCR beta sequences accurately predicted the HLA-A and HLA-B alleles for most subjects in the first cohort.

Worth noting for this clone: Its specific antigen is unknown. No base quality information exists; no much larger clone differs at one position.

Germline trimming: 4 bases from V, 0 bases from J; junction bases outside gene matches: 3. As encoded in the germline V gene (reference sequence), CDR1 is SEHNR while CDR2 is FQNEAQ. The CDR3, cysteine through phenylalanine, is 15 amino acids long. CDR3 DNA is the only sequence kept; it has 45 bases, read in frame from the first base. The cohort consisted of 650 to 700 healthy bone marrow donors. Cohort members were all nominally healthy when sampled, although unrecorded immune exposures were likely present. The donor was CMV seronegative and belonged to the group of 350 or so seronegative cohort members. Every donor gave a peripheral blood sample, and the peripheral blood mononuclear cells from that sample were used for TCR beta sequencing. The Qiagen DNeasy Blood Extraction Kit was used to extract genomic DNA from the blood cell samples.

The V and J segments used are TRBV7-9 and TRBJ2-5, with 9 bases in between that match TRBD1. The sequenced sample consisted of PBMCs. The sequence was obtained from a woman between 50 and 59 years old in good health and CMV-seronegative. In nucleotides, the sequence is TGTGCCAGCAGCTCTTGGGACAGGGACCAAGAGACCCAGTACTTC. Its product reads: CASSSWDRDQETQYF.